This entry lists 24 T cell receptor beta chains sequenced from one sample in a study of control samples from healthy donors and cancer patients. TCRdb's table, derived via immunoSEQ multiplex PCR, lists solely in-frame clones and lacks some. The sample holds 150,000 to 200,000 clones; about 87% are singletons and the top ten take 12%. Sample: blood. The receptors were sampled from a man aged 25 to 45 in good health.

This clone occurred a few times. The chain carries TRBV2 and TRBJ2-3, with 8 bases that match TRBD2. CDR3 size: 16 residues. The germline V gene encodes CDR1 SNHLY and CDR2 FYNNEI. Germline trimming cut 5 bases from V and 4 bases from J; bases unmatched to any gene: 11. The CDR3 sequence is CASSRGLAGFADTQYF. The CDR3 bases are TGTGCCAGCAGTCGGGGCTTAGCGGGATTTGCAGATACGCAGTATTTT. Together with reference TRBV2 and TRBJ2-3, the CDR3 gives the full variable domain: EPEVTQTPSHQVTQMGQEVILRCVPISNHLYFYWYRQILGQKVEFLVSFYNNEISEKSEIFDDQFSVERPDGSNFTLKIRSTKLEDSAMYFCASSRGLAGFADTQYFGPGTRLTVL.

The J gene is TRBJ2-7, the V gene TRBV6-2 or TRBV6-3, with D perhaps matching TRBD2 (6 bases). Germline V lookup: CDR1 MNHEY, CDR2 SVGEGT. Trimming removed 4 bases from V and 3 bases from J, with 19 bases in between. The length of the CDR3 is 16 residues. The CDR3 sequence is CASSFGPGPGDYEQYF. The CDR3 DNA sequence: TGTGCCAGCAGTTTCGGACCGGGCCCGGGGGACTACGAGCAGTACTTC.

This chain connects TRBV10-3 to TRBJ2-2; TRBD2 might be the D (6 bases). The CDR3 runs 15 residues. CDR1 and CDR2 from the germline V gene are ENHRY and SYGVKD. V was trimmed by 6 bases and J by 3 bases, leaving 14 bases between them. The CDR3 region is CAISQSGGDTGELFF. CDR3 coding DNA: TGTGCCATCAGCCAGAGCGGAGGGGACACCGGGGAGCTGTTTTTT.

J is TRBJ1-6 and V is TRBV3-1 (or the pseudogene TRBV3-2); D is ambiguous. Germline V gives CDR1 LGHDT, CDR2 YNNKEL (reference sequence). Between the trimmed V and J ends, which lost 6 bases and 9 bases, there was a span of 18 bases. The CDR3 has 15 residues. CDR3 region: CASRAPGLSGSPLHF. The CDR3 DNA sequence: TGTGCCAGCAGGGCCCCCGGGCTCTCTGGTTCACCCCTCCACTTT.

This rearrangement joins TRBV6-5 to TRBJ1-5; possibly TRBD1 for D (5 bases). V lost 5 bases and J 5 bases, leaving 10 bases between the germline ends. CDR1 and CDR2 from the germline V gene are MNHEY and SVGAGI. The CDR3 has 13 amino acids. Here the CDR3 reads CASSQGLHQPQHF. The CDR3 nucleotides are TGTGCCAGCAGTCAGGGACTTCATCAGCCCCAGCATTTT.

The J gene is TRBJ1-6, the V gene TRBV18; no definite D call. Germline CDR1 is KGHSH and CDR2 is LQKENI. V gave up 6 bases and J gave up 7 bases, with 16 bases separating them. The CDR3 runs to 15 residues. The CDR3 here is CASSPSNGENSPLHF. The CDR3 DNA is TGTGCCAGCTCTCCCTCAAATGGAGAAAATTCACCCCTCCACTTT.

The chain carries TRBV2 and TRBJ1-3, with D possibly TRBD1 on 5 matching bases. V was shortened by 6 bases and J by 4 bases, with 7 bases between the two germline ends. This CDR3 region has 12 residues. Per the germline V gene, CDR1 is SNHLY and CDR2 is FYNNEI. CDR3 sequence: CASRTGGNTIYF. The DNA of the CDR3 is TGTGCCAGCAGAACAGGAGGAAACACCATATATTTT.

V is TRBV25-1 and J is TRBJ2-1, with D possibly being TRBD1 or TRBD2 (5 bases each). This CDR3 contains 13 residues. Germline-derived CDR1 and CDR2 are MGHDK and SYGVNS. The V end was cut by 8 bases, the J end by 4 bases, with 12 bases between. The CDR3 sequence: CASRDGPYNEQFF. In DNA form, the CDR3 reads TGTGCCAGCCGGGACGGCCCGTACAATGAGCAGTTCTTC.

This chain joins TRBV27 and TRBJ2-3; 7 bases match TRBD1. The CDR3 is 16 residues long. Losses at the gene ends were 8 bases for V and 0 bases for J; bases not matched to a gene: 11. CDR1 is MNHEY, CDR2 SMNVEV, per germline (reference sequence). The CDR3 loop is CASCSLGGRSTDTQYF. The CDR3 nucleotides read TGTGCCAGCTGTAGCTTAGGGGGCCGTAGCACAGATACGCAGTATTTT.

V and J are TRBV2 and TRBJ1-6, with D maybe TRBD1 (5 bases). This CDR3 spans 17 amino acids. Germline loops: CDR1 SNHLY, CDR2 FYNNEI. Deletions cut 1 base from V and 4 bases from J, with 14 bases between. The CDR3 nucleotides are TGTGCCAGCAGTGAAGAATTGGGGGACTCTTATAATTCACCCCTCCACTTT. Amino acids: CASSEELGDSYNSPLHF.

The V and J genes are TRBV3-1 (or the pseudogene TRBV3-2) and TRBJ2-7, with TRBD1 matching 10 bases. Germline assignment: CDR1 LGHDT and CDR2 YNNKEL (reference sequence). CDR3 length: 16 amino acids. Trimming at V came to 4 bases and at J to 1 base, leaving 7 bases not matched to a gene. CDR3 in DNA: TGTGCCAGCAGCCCCCTAGGGGACAGGGGATCCTACGAGCAGTACTTC. It is translated as CASSPLGDRGSYEQYF.

DNA of the CDR3: TGTGCCAGCAGTGAGGCGTCGGGTCTTAACTATGGCTACACCTTC. Translating gives CASSEASGLNYGYTF. The chain is built from TRBV6-1 and TRBJ1-2; no clear D gene. The V gene's germline CDR1 is MNHNS and CDR2 SASEGT. Trimming shortened V by 3 bases and J by 1 base, and 12 bases separated the two germline ends. The CDR3 runs to 15 residues.

The genes are TRBV28 and TRBJ2-1, with D possibly TRBD2 on 5 matching bases. CDR1 and CDR2 (germline): MDHEN, SYDVKM. This CDR3 region has 15 residues. The V and J ends lost 8 bases and 6 bases respectively, with 20 bases between them. As DNA, the CDR3 is TGTGCCAGCTGGCCTGGGAGTATGGGTGGCAATGAGCAGTTCTTC. This translates into CASWPGSMGGNEQFF.

The CDR3 here is CASSFAVNTEAFF. The DNA of the CDR3 is TGTGCCAGTAGTTTCGCGGTGAACACTGAAGCTTTCTTT. This chain uses TRBV19 with TRBJ1-1; D ambiguous. Trimming removed 5 bases from V and 0 bases from J, with 7 bases in between. The CDR3 has 13 residues. Germline-derived CDR1 and CDR2 are LNHDA and SQIVND (reference sequence).

V is TRBV4-1 and J is TRBJ2-7; 9 bases line up with TRBD1. The V and J ends lost 0 bases and 5 bases, in that order; junction bases with no gene match: 14. CDR3 length: 18 amino acids. The germline V gene encodes CDR1 MGHRA and CDR2 YSYEKL. CDR3 in DNA: TGCGCCAGCAGCCAAGATGGGGGACAGGGTCTGTTTGCCCACGAGCAGTACTTC. Its translation is CASSQDGGQGLFAHEQYF.

The genes are TRBV19 and TRBJ1-1; 7 bases fit TRBD1. The CDR3 has 13 residues. V lost 6 bases to trimming and J lost 1 base; unmatched junction nucleotides: 2. Germline CDR1 and CDR2: LNHDA and SQIVND (reference sequence). This CDR3 reads CASRDRANTEAFF. The CDR3 DNA reads TGTGCCAGTAGAGACAGGGCGAACACTGAAGCTTTCTTT.

The CDR3 bases are TGTGCCAGCAGCCTGGGCCAGACGGTTTCCGTACAAGAGACCCAGTACTTC. It translates to CASSLGQTVSVQETQYF. The chain joins TRBV7-6 to TRBJ2-5, with D unresolved. The CDR3 contains 17 residues. The germline V and J ends were trimmed by 5 bases and 2 bases, with 21 bases remaining between them. Germline V gene lookup returns CDR1 SGHVS and CDR2 FNYEAQ.

This chain connects TRBV7-9 to TRBJ1-5, with a tentative D call TRBD1 (6 bases). With 6 bases removed from V and 1 base from J, the gap between germline ends came to 19 bases. The CDR3 extends over 17 amino acids. The germline CDR1 and CDR2 sequences are SEHNR and FQNEAQ (reference sequence). CDR3 sequence: CASSIEYGGQSNQPQHF. The CDR3 nucleotides are TGTGCCAGCAGTATAGAGTACGGGGGGCAAAGCAATCAGCCCCAGCATTTT.

The V gene is TRBV7-9, the J gene TRBJ2-1, with D unclear. Trimming took off 8 bases at V and 3 bases at J, with 20 bases between the two ends. Germline CDR1 and CDR2: SEHNR and FQNEAQ (reference sequence). This CDR3 contains 16 residues. CDR3 bases: TGTGCCAGCGGAGACACCGAACCGCTATTCTACAATGAGCAGTTCTTC. This translates into CASGDTEPLFYNEQFF. Supplemented by reference TRBV7-9 and TRBJ2-1, the full variable domain reads DTGVSQNPRHKITKRGQNVTFRCDPISEHNRLYWYRQTLGQGPEFLTYFQNEAQLEKSRLLSDRFSAERPKGSFSTLEIQRTEQGDSAMYLCASGDTEPLFYNEQFFGPGTRLTVL.

The chain recombines TRBV29-1 with TRBJ1-1; D unresolved. The V gene's germline CDR1 is SQVTM and CDR2 ANQGSEA. The CDR3 covers 14 residues. V gave up 4 bases and J gave up 0 bases, with 12 bases separating them. CDR3 region: CSVATGLMNTEAFF. The CDR3, as DNA: TGCAGCGTTGCGACGGGTCTCATGAACACTGAAGCTTTCTTT.

Of note for this clone: One junction end does not reproduce the germline sequence, and a read error may be involved. The V and J genes are TRBV19 and TRBJ2-7, with TRBD1 matching over 8 bases. The CDR3 has 15 amino acids. The germline V gene has CDR1 LNHDA and CDR2 SQIVND (reference sequence). CDR3 region: CASSMGQVGTGEQYF. CDR3 nucleotides: TGCGCCAGTAGTATGGGACAGGTGGGGACGGGAGAGCAGTACTTC.

The V and J genes are TRBV5-1 and TRBJ2-1; D perhaps matches TRBD1 (6 bases). This CDR3 region has 15 residues. Trimming took 2 bases from V and 4 from J, leaving 13 bases between them. Germline V gene data show CDR1 as SGHRS and CDR2 as YFSETQ. For the CDR3, the DNA is TGCGCCAGCAGCTTAACCGGGGACATATACAATGAGCAGTTCTTC. Its translation is CASSLTGDIYNEQFF.

The J gene is TRBJ1-2, the V gene TRBV4-1; TRBD1 might be the D (6 bases). This CDR3 spans 15 amino acids. Germline V gives CDR1 MGHRA, CDR2 YSYEKL. Deletions cut 4 bases from V and 5 bases from J, with 17 bases between. CDR3 coding DNA: TGCGCCAGCAGCCTCCTGGACAAGGGGGTATATGGCTACACCTTC. It encodes CASSLLDKGVYGYTF.

This clone occurred a few times. V usage is TRBV15 and J usage is TRBJ2-1, with TRBD2 matching over 8 bases. Germline CDR1 reads LNHNV; CDR2 reads YYDKDF (reference sequence). Germline trimming cut 4 bases from V and 16 bases from J; bases unmatched to any gene: 12. This CDR3 has 13 amino acids. In DNA, the CDR3 is TGTGCCACCAGCACCCTCGAAGGGACTAGGTGTTTCTTC. This encodes CATSTLEGTRCFF.